This TCR beta chain was retrieved from a study of T cell responses to AZD1222 COVID-19 vaccine. Clones were read by immunoSEQ multiplex PCR, and TCRdb kept only the in-frame ones, dropping some. Among fewer than 150,000 clones listed, 80% to 90% were seen once. Pooling covered second doses at about 4 or about 12 weeks. Germline CDR1 is SGHTA and CDR2 is FQGNSA. The V end was cut by 6 bases, the J end by 3 bases, with 18 bases between. The CDR3 consists of 15 residues. Study results and limitations: Baseline serostatus was positive in only a handful of AZD1222 recipients. Clonal diversity may have been underestimated, and the donors were mostly white British, with more females than males.

On this clone itself: What it recognizes is unknown.

This chain joins TRBV7-2 and TRBJ2-7, with D unclear. The source was peripheral blood, collected 28 days after the second AZD1222 dose. The source is an adult who received the AZD1222 COVID-19 vaccine. The CDR3 nucleotides read TGTGCCAGCAGTGCTACGGCCCCGGCTCTCTACGAGCAGTACTTC. This sequence encodes CASSATAPALYEQYF.